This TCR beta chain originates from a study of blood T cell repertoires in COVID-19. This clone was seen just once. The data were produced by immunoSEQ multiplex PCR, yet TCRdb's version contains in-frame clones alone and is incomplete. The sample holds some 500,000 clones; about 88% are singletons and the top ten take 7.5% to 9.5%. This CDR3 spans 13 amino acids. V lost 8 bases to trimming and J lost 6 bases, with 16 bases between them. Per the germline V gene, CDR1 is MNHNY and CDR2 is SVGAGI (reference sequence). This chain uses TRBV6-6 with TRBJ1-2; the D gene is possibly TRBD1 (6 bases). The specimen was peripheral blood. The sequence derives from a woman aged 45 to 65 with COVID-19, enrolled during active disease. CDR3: CASREQGTDGYTF. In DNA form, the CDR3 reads TGTGCCAGCCGCGAGCAGGGGACCGATGGCTACACCTTC.